These 29 T cell receptor beta chains were all obtained from the same sample, sequenced in a study of blood T cell repertoires in COVID-19. TCRdb's table, derived via immunoSEQ multiplex PCR, lists solely in-frame clones and lacks some. The table lists around 140,000 clones, 82% of them singletons. The sequencing sample was made of peripheral blood. The origin of the receptors is a human donor with acute or convalescent COVID-19. The donor label of this sample is uncertain.

The rearrangement joins TRBV6-4 to TRBJ1-5; 7 bases fit TRBD1. The V gene's germline CDR1 is MRHNA and CDR2 SNTAGT. The CDR3 covers 16 residues. J lost 6 bases, V lost 2 bases, and 10 bases had no gene match. The CDR3 loop is CASSDLRWQGGQPQHF. CDR3 nucleotide sequence: TGTGCCAGCAGTGACCTTCGTTGGCAGGGGGGTCAGCCCCAGCATTTT.

This clone was observed once. This chain uses TRBV15 with TRBJ2-2, with D maybe TRBD1 (5 bases). Germline V gene data show CDR1 as LNHNV and CDR2 as YYDKDF (reference sequence). This CDR3 has 17 amino acids. Trimming shortened V by 3 bases and J by 1 base, and 15 bases separated the two germline ends. CDR3 nucleotide sequence: TGTGCCACCAGCAGTCGAGTCGGCCAGGGGAACACCGGGGAGCTGTTTTTT. Translation: CATSSRVGQGNTGELFF.

V usage is TRBV7-9 and J usage is TRBJ1-6; tentatively, D is TRBD1 (5 bases). From germline, CDR1 is SEHNR and CDR2 FQNEAQ (reference sequence). This CDR3 contains 14 residues. Trimming took off 4 bases at V and 12 bases at J, with 16 bases between the two ends. The CDR3 reads CASSSGLLEIPLHF. The CDR3 coding sequence is TGTGCCAGCAGCTCGGGACTCCTGGAAATACCCCTCCACTTT.

The rearrangement joins TRBV5-1 to TRBJ1-1; a possible D gene is TRBD1 (6 bases). The V end was cut by 2 bases, the J end by 4 bases, with 15 bases between. The CDR3 is 15 amino acids. CDR1 and CDR2 (germline): SGHRS, YFSETQ. The CDR3 DNA reads TGCGCCAGCAGCTTCCCGACCCCAGGGGCCACTGAAGCTTTCTTT. Its protein product is CASSFPTPGATEAFF.

The rearrangement uses TRBV27 and TRBJ2-2; 7 bases agree with TRBD1. Germline V gene lookup returns CDR1 MNHEY and CDR2 SMNVEV (reference sequence). CDR3 length: 14 residues. V shed 6 bases, J shed 4 bases, and the junction held 5 bases outside the gene matches. The CDR3 bases are TGTGCCAGCAGCTGGGACAGACTCACCGGGGAGCTGTTTTTT. Its translation: CASSWDRLTGELFF.

CDR3 residues: CASSVGGQVNYGYTF. Written as DNA, the CDR3 is TGTGCCAGCAGCGTAGGGGGACAGGTGAACTATGGCTACACCTTC. The V and J genes are TRBV9 and TRBJ1-2; 8 bases fit TRBD1. This CDR3 region has 15 residues. V trimming: 0 bases; J trimming: 2 bases; junction bases outside the gene matches: 3. Germline V gives CDR1 SGDLS, CDR2 YYNGEE.

The V call is TRBV30, the J call TRBJ1-1, with D perhaps matching TRBD1 (6 bases). This CDR3 region has 19 residues. CDR1 is GTSNPN and CDR2 is SVGIG in the germline V gene (reference sequence). Trimming cost V 4 bases and J 3 bases, with 30 bases left between them. CDR3 sequence: CAWKLYRTAWVGEDTEAFF. DNA for the CDR3: TGTGCCTGGAAGTTGTACCGGACAGCCTGGGTGGGGGAAGACACTGAAGCTTTCTTT.

The chain recombines TRBV3-1 (or the pseudogene TRBV3-2) with TRBJ1-1; D ambiguous. In germline, CDR1 is LGHDT, CDR2 YNNKEL (reference sequence). Trimming removed 1 base at V and 5 bases at J, with 11 bases between. CDR3 length equals 14 residues. CDR3: CASSQGVGRTEAFF. In DNA, the CDR3 is TGTGCCAGCAGCCAAGGAGTCGGGAGGACTGAAGCTTTCTTT.

The chain recombines TRBV12-5 with TRBJ1-1; no reliable D call. V lost 0 bases to trimming and J lost 6 bases, with 2 bases between them. This CDR3 contains 11 residues. CDR1 LGHNT and CDR2 FRNRAP come from the germline V gene. CDR3 in amino acids: CASGLVSEAFF. The CDR3 coding sequence is TGTGCTAGTGGTTTGGTCTCTGAAGCTTTCTTT. Full variable domain (remainder filled in from reference TRBV12-5 and TRBJ1-1): DARVTQTPRHKVTEMGQEVTMRCQPILGHNTVFWYRQTMMQGLELLAYFRNRAPLDDSGMPKDRFSAEMPDATLATLKIQPSEPRDSAVYFCASGLVSEAFFGQGTRLTVV.

The sample holds a few counts of this clone. The gene calls are TRBV27 and TRBJ1-6; 10 bases align to TRBD1. The germline gives CDR1 MNHEY, CDR2 SMNVEV (reference sequence). The CDR3 extends over 14 amino acids. With 6 bases clipped from V and 7 bases from J, the junction kept 3 bases outside the gene matches. The CDR3 nucleotides are TGTGCCAGCAGGACAGGGGGCTGGAATTCACCCCTCCACTTT. Its protein product is CASRTGGWNSPLHF.

The rearrangement uses TRBV12-5 and TRBJ2-3; 7 bases align to TRBD1. CDR1 and CDR2 (germline): LGHNT, FRNRAP. With 6 bases clipped from V and 0 bases from J, the junction kept 9 bases outside the gene matches. This CDR3 has 16 amino acids. The CDR3 reads CASGLPGQRSTDTQYF. Written as DNA, the CDR3 is TGTGCTAGTGGATTACCGGGACAGAGAAGCACAGATACGCAGTATTTT. Based on the CDR3 plus reference TRBV12-5 and TRBJ2-3, the full variable domain is DARVTQTPRHKVTEMGQEVTMRCQPILGHNTVFWYRQTMMQGLELLAYFRNRAPLDDSGMPKDRFSAEMPDATLATLKIQPSEPRDSAVYFCASGLPGQRSTDTQYFGPGTRLTVL.

The chain joins TRBV2 to TRBJ1-5; possible D gene TRBD1, 5 bases. The V gene's germline CDR1 is SNHLY and CDR2 FYNNEI. The CDR3 extends over 12 amino acids. Trimming took off 7 bases at V and 7 bases at J, with 11 bases between the two ends. CDR3 sequence (DNA): TGTGCCAGCACAAAGGGGCAGCAGCCCCAGCATTTT. Translating it yields CASTKGQQPQHF.

V is TRBV6-5 and J is TRBJ1-2; possibly TRBD1 for D (5 bases). Trimming pared 6 bases from V and 4 bases from J, leaving 18 bases between. The V gene's germline CDR1 is MNHEY and CDR2 SVGAGI. This CDR3 comprises 15 residues. This CDR3 is CASSFQGGDGYGYTF. In DNA, the CDR3 is TGTGCCAGCAGCTTCCAAGGAGGGGACGGCTATGGCTACACCTTC.

Only a few counts were recorded for this clone. This chain's CDR3 is CASSFKTGSITGNTIYF. The CDR3 nucleotides read TGTGCCAGCAGCTTTAAGACAGGGAGCATAACTGGAAACACCATATATTTT. The genes are TRBV7-2 and TRBJ1-3, with TRBD1 matching 7 bases. The trim removed 3 bases at V and 2 bases at J, leaving 10 bases unmatched. The CDR3 covers 17 residues. Germline CDR1 is SGHTA and CDR2 is FQGNSA.

The chain uses TRBV10-1 and TRBJ2-1; perhaps TRBD1 as D (5 bases). The CDR3 is 15 amino acids. V gave up 5 bases and J gave up 2 bases, with 13 bases separating them. Germline V gene data show CDR1 as WNHNN and CDR2 as SYGVQD (reference sequence). CDR3 residues: CASSRQRGAYNEQFF. CDR3 DNA sequence: TGCGCCAGCAGTCGCCAAAGGGGCGCCTACAATGAGCAGTTCTTC.

CDR3: CASSYSGGWDGYTF. The CDR3 nucleotides are TGTGCCAGCAGTTACTCGGGGGGGTGGGATGGCTACACCTTC. V usage is TRBV6-5 and J usage is TRBJ1-2; D is possibly TRBD1 (5 bases). CDR3 size: 14 residues. Germline-derived CDR1 and CDR2 are MNHEY and SVGAGI. V lost 0 bases and J 6 bases, leaving 11 bases between the germline ends.

This clone has a handful of counts. The V call is TRBV11-1, the J call TRBJ2-3; D gene uncertain. Germline V gives CDR1 SGHAT, CDR2 FQDESV (reference sequence). V was pared by 2 bases and J by 4 bases, with 7 bases between. The CDR3 is 13 residues long. CDR3 in DNA: TGTGCCAGCAGCTTAAGAGCTGCAGATACGCAGTATTTT. The encoded protein is CASSLRAADTQYF.

The chain couples TRBV2 to TRBJ1-2; 10 bases align to TRBD1. The CDR3 has 16 residues. The germline gives CDR1 SNHLY, CDR2 FYNNEI. J gave up 1 base and V 6 bases, and 8 bases lay outside the gene matches. This CDR3 reads CASRADRGPLNYGYTF. CDR3 in DNA: TGTGCCAGCAGGGCCGACAGGGGGCCTCTTAACTATGGCTACACCTTC.

This clone was seen a single time. This chain connects TRBV5-1 to TRBJ2-2; TRBD2 is a possible D gene (6 bases). The CDR3 consists of 15 residues. V was shortened by 2 bases and J by 4 bases, with 12 bases between the two germline ends. Looked up from germline, CDR1 is SGHRS and CDR2 is YFSETQ. Here the CDR3 DNA reads TGCGCCAGCAGCTTCCAAGGGACTCGCACCGGGGAGCTGTTTTTT. Translation: CASSFQGTRTGELFF.

The V call is TRBV7-9, the J call TRBJ2-5; 9 bases agree with TRBD1. Unmatched junction bases numbered 5, after V lost 1 base and J lost 5 bases. The germline V gene encodes CDR1 SEHNR and CDR2 FQNEAQ (reference sequence). This CDR3 region has 15 residues. The CDR3 nucleotides read TGTGCCAGCAGCTTAGTTGGGACAGGGTACGAGACCCAGTACTTC. Amino acid sequence: CASSLVGTGYETQYF.

V and J are TRBV6-5 and TRBJ1-2; 10 bases map to TRBD1. Germline CDR1 MNHEY, CDR2 SVGAGI. The ends lost 6 bases at V and 13 bases at J; junction bases unmatched: 17. This CDR3 has 15 residues. The CDR3 region has the DNA TGTGCCAGCAGACGAAGTGAAGGGACAGGGGAAAAATTCACCTTC. Protein sequence: CASRRSEGTGEKFTF.

The chain recombines TRBV15 with TRBJ1-6, with 9 bases lining up with TRBD1. CDR1 and CDR2 (germline): LNHNV, YYDKDF (reference sequence). This CDR3 spans 17 amino acids. With 1 base clipped from V and 6 bases from J, the junction kept 7 bases outside the gene matches. In nucleotides, the CDR3 is TGTGCCACCAGCAGAGGGGAGGACAGGGGCCCTAATTCACCCCTCCACTTT. It codes for CATSRGEDRGPNSPLHF.

This chain joins TRBV5-8 and TRBJ2-7; no clear D. Germline CDR1 is SGHTS and CDR2 is YDEGEE. V lost 7 bases and J lost 1, with 6 bases in between. The CDR3 contains 11 residues. The CDR3 loop reads CASGDSYEQYF. The CDR3 DNA sequence: TGTGCCAGCGGAGATTCCTACGAGCAGTACTTC.

The chain couples TRBV30 to TRBJ2-1; a possible D gene is TRBD2 (7 bases). This CDR3 is built from 13 residues. The V gene lost 0 bases and the J gene lost 6 bases, with 9 bases spanning the gap. In germline, CDR1 is GTSNPN, CDR2 SVGIG (reference sequence). The CDR3 loop is CAWSVRGANEQFF. As DNA, the CDR3 is TGTGCCTGGAGTGTCCGGGGGGCCAATGAGCAGTTCTTC.

CDR3 nucleotide sequence: TGTGCCAGCAGCCAGGGGCAGGGGGAGAAGGATGAGCAGTTCTTC. Its translation is CASSQGQGEKDEQFF. V and J are TRBV6-5 and TRBJ2-1, with TRBD1 matching 7 bases. With V trimmed by 6 bases and J by 8 bases, 13 bases remained unmatched. Germline V gives CDR1 MNHEY, CDR2 SVGAGI. There are 15 residues in the CDR3.

J is TRBJ2-1 and V is TRBV27; 10 nucleotides line up with TRBD1. This CDR3 comprises 15 residues. Germline trimming cut 6 bases from V and 9 bases from J; bases unmatched to any gene: 11. The germline V gene has CDR1 MNHEY and CDR2 SMNVEV (reference sequence). The CDR3 coding sequence is TGTGCCAGCAGGCACCCGGGACAGGGGCAGGGTGAGCAGTTCTTC. Translating it yields CASRHPGQGQGEQFF.

The chain couples TRBV6-5 to TRBJ2-1; 10 nucleotides match TRBD2. Germline CDR1 and CDR2: MNHEY and SVGAGI. This CDR3 spans 14 amino acids. The J segment lost 5 bases and the V segment lost 6 bases, leaving 4 bases of the junction unmatched. This CDR3 reads CASSYTSGNNEQFF. The CDR3 DNA reads as TGTGCCAGCAGCTATACTAGCGGGAACAATGAGCAGTTCTTC.

The rearrangement uses TRBV6-5 and TRBJ1-5, with 8 bases matching TRBD1. V lost 2 bases and J lost 6; bases outside the gene matches: 6. Looked up from germline, CDR1 is MNHEY and CDR2 is SVGAGI. The CDR3 sequence is 15 residues long. The CDR3 sequence is CASSYGQGFGQPQHF. For the CDR3, the DNA is TGTGCCAGCAGTTACGGACAGGGATTTGGTCAGCCCCAGCATTTT.

The DNA for the CDR3 is TGTGCCAGCAGTTACGAGTCCCCCCCAACTAGCGGGGGGCCCTCCTACGAGCAGTACTTC. Protein product: CASSYESPPTSGGPSYEQYF. The chain is built from TRBV6-2 or TRBV6-3 and TRBJ2-7, with 12 bases matching TRBD2. This CDR3 is 20 amino acids long. V was pared by 2 bases and J by 0 bases, with 14 bases of the junction left unmatched. Germline values: CDR1 MNHEY, CDR2 SVGEGT.